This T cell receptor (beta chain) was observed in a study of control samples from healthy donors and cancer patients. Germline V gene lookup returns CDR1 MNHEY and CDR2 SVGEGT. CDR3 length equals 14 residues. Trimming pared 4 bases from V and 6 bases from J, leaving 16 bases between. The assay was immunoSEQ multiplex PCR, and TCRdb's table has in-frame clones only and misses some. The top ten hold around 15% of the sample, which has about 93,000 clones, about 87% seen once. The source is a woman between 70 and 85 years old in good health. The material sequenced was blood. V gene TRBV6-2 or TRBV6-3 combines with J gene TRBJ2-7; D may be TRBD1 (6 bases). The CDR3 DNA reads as TGTGCCAGCAGTTCCCGACGGACAGCGGTCGAGCAGTACTTC. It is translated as CASSSRRTAVEQYF.